One and the same sample provided the 31 T cell receptor beta chains below, sequenced in a study of breast tumors, draining lymph nodes, adjacent tissues. Breast cancer patients provided tissue from their axillary draining lymph nodes. MiXCR, applied by TCRdb to the multiplex PCR reads, yields one record per CDR3 protein. The table has approximately 200,000 distinct CDR3 sequences, 31% seen once. Sequenced input: axillary lymph node tissue. Source of these receptors: a female donor with breast cancer. Some clones in this sample may be carry-over from other donors' samples.

The V call is TRBV20-1, the J call TRBJ2-5, with 7 bases lining up with TRBD2. Germline loops: CDR1 DFQATT, CDR2 SNEGSKA (reference sequence). CDR3 length: 12 residues. With V trimmed by 6 bases and J by 0 bases, 1 base remained unmatched. CDR3 bases: TGCAGTGCAGCGGGAAACCAAGAGACCCAGTACTTC. Its protein product is CSAAGNQETQYF.

In its sample, this clonotype was seen a few times. The genes are TRBV20-1 and TRBJ1-1; possible D gene TRBD1, 5 bases. Trimming took off 4 bases at V and 1 base at J, with 7 bases between the two ends. The germline gives CDR1 DFQATT, CDR2 SNEGSKA (reference sequence). The CDR3 is 12 residues long. In nucleotides, the CDR3 is TGCAGTGCTAACAGGCAGAACACTGAAGCTTTCTTT. Translation: CSANRQNTEAFF.

This clonotype has more than one count but fewer than ten. The chain recombines TRBV6-6 with TRBJ1-1; D remains unclear. Germline V gene lookup returns CDR1 MNHNY and CDR2 SVGAGI (reference sequence). V lost 0 bases and J 3 bases, leaving 8 bases between the germline ends. The CDR3 is 14 residues long. The CDR3 loop is CASSYSNAYTEAFF. The CDR3 DNA follows: TGTGCCAGCAGTTACTCGAACGCGTACACTGAAGCTTTCTTT.

This sequence joins TRBV5-5 and TRBJ2-7; no firm D call. Trimming left V 7 bases short and J 0 bases short, with 11 bases between. There are 13 residues in the CDR3. Germline assignment: CDR1 SGHKS and CDR2 YYEKEE (reference sequence). CDR3 nucleotide sequence: TGTGCCAGCGGCGCCTTCGTCTCCTACGAGCAGTACTTC. As protein: CASGAFVSYEQYF.

This clonotype has just a few counts. A much larger clone lies a single base off, so this may be a read error. The rearrangement links TRBV14 to TRBJ2-3; D gene uncertain. The length of the CDR3 is 14 residues. The germline CDR1 and CDR2 sequences are SGHDN and FVKESK. The CDR3, as DNA: TGTGCCAGCAGCCAAGGGTTAGGAGCAGATACGCAGTCTTTT. Its translation is CASSQGLGADTQSF.

This clonotype was recorded many times. The gene calls are TRBV7-8 and TRBJ1-2, with D tentatively TRBD1 (5 bases). Between the trimmed V and J ends, which lost 5 bases and 2 bases, there was a span of 12 bases. The germline CDR1 and CDR2 sequences are SGHVS and FQNEAQ. The CDR3 contains 14 residues. CDR3 sequence reads: CASSPWGENYGYTF. The DNA of the CDR3 is TGTGCCAGCAGCCCCTGGGGGGAGAACTATGGCTACACCTTC.

At least ten counts were recorded for this clonotype. CDR3 DNA sequence: TGCAGTGCTAGAGATGCTAAGAGCTCCTACGAGCAGTACTTC. It codes for CSARDAKSSYEQYF. The chain uses TRBV20-1 and TRBJ2-7; D not resolved. Germline CDR1 DFQATT, CDR2 SNEGSKA (reference sequence). The germline V and J ends were trimmed by 0 bases and 0 bases, with 9 bases remaining between them. The CDR3 length is 14 residues.

This clonotype has just a few counts. One junction end disagrees with the germline gene, perhaps due to a read error. The chain uses TRBV11-2 and TRBJ1-2, with TRBD1 matching 8 bases. CDR3 length: 15 residues. Germline V gene sequence: CDR1 SGHAT, CDR2 FQNNGV. This CDR3 reads CASSQQTGAYYGCTF. CDR3 coding DNA: TGTGCCAGCAGCCAACAGACAGGGGCCTACTATGGCTGCACCTTC.

The chain joins TRBV30 to TRBJ1-3; a possible D gene is TRBD1 (6 bases). The CDR3 contains 17 residues. Trimming shortened V by 1 base and J by 1 base, and 17 bases separated the two germline ends. CDR1 is GTSNPN, CDR2 SVGIG, per germline (reference sequence). The CDR3 nucleotides are TGTGCCTGGAGTGCCCCTGAGGGGGAAGTATCTGGAAACACCATATATTTT. Residues: CAWSAPEGEVSGNTIYF.

A remark on this clonotype: This likely comes from a read error, as the CDR3 has no conserved phenylalanine or tryptophan at its end. The limits of the CDR3 on the DNA are not certain, so only TCRdb's listed CDR3 is given. The V call is TRBV4-1, the J call TRBJ1-5. The CDR3 has 8 amino acids, counting both end residues. Germline V gene lookup returns CDR1 MGHRA and CDR2 YSYEKL. The CDR3 reads CASSRYLA.

The chain couples TRBV5-8 to TRBJ2-3; 8 bases are a match to TRBD2. The CDR3 runs 15 residues. CDR1 is SGHTS, CDR2 YDEGEE, per germline. Trimming cost V 3 bases and J 1 base; bases outside gene matches: 4. CDR3 nucleotides: TGTGCCAGCAGCTCCTGGCGGGGGGGCACAGATACGCAGTATTTT. Protein product: CASSSWRGGTDTQYF.

This clonotype has at least ten counts. The rearrangement uses TRBV10-2 and TRBJ1-2; 8 bases are a match to TRBD1. The junction had 2 bases not matched to a gene; V was cut back by 2 bases and J by 3 bases. Per the germline V gene, CDR1 is WSHSY and CDR2 is SAAADI. This CDR3 spans 14 amino acids. CDR3 in amino acids: CASSEGGQDYGYTF. Written as DNA, the CDR3 is TGCGCCAGCAGTGAGGGGGGACAGGACTATGGCTACACCTTC.

The chain carries TRBV19 and TRBJ1-6; a weak D match, TRBD1 (6 bases). The CDR3 consists of 16 residues. V lost 5 bases to trimming and J lost 6 bases, with 17 bases between them. Germline assignment: CDR1 LNHDA and CDR2 SQIVND (reference sequence). CDR3 sequence reads: CASSARGGNSNSPLHF. For the CDR3, the DNA is TGTGCCAGTAGTGCTAGAGGGGGAAACAGTAATTCACCCCTCCACTTT.

This chain connects TRBV7-3 to TRBJ2-3, with 8 bases that match TRBD2. This CDR3 contains 13 residues. The V gene end was trimmed by 4 bases and the J gene end by 11 bases; junction bases not matched to a gene: 8. The germline V gene encodes CDR1 SGHTA and CDR2 FQGTGA. CDR3 bases: TGTGCCAGCAGCTCCCCCCCAGCGGGAGAGCAGTATTTT. It specifies CASSSPPAGEQYF.

The rearrangement uses TRBV5-6 and TRBJ1-1; D remains ambiguous. Germline V gene data show CDR1 as SGHDT and CDR2 as YYEEEE. V gave up 3 bases and J gave up 0 bases, with 9 bases separating them. The CDR3 sequence is 14 residues long. The CDR3 region has the DNA TGTGCCAGCAGCTATTACACCCTGAACACTGAAGCTTTCTTT. Protein: CASSYYTLNTEAFF.

The table lists this clonotype with many counts. The V gene is TRBV20-1, the J gene TRBJ2-1; D not certain. With 1 base removed from V and 0 bases from J, the gap between germline ends came to 7 bases. Germline assignment: CDR1 DFQATT and CDR2 SNEGSKA (reference sequence). CDR3 length: 14 residues. CDR3 sequence reads: CSARAPSSYNEQFF. CDR3 nucleotides: TGCAGTGCTAGAGCGCCAAGCTCCTACAATGAGCAGTTCTTC.

This clonotype was counted at least ten times. This rearrangement joins TRBV7-2 to TRBJ2-1; 7 nucleotides agree with TRBD2. The V and J ends lost 3 bases and 7 bases, in that order; junction bases with no gene match: 9. This CDR3 contains 15 residues. Per germline, CDR1 SGHTA and CDR2 FQGNSA. Here the CDR3 reads CASSFGRERVNEQFF. CDR3 coding DNA: TGTGCCAGCAGCTTCGGGCGGGAGCGAGTTAATGAGCAGTTCTTC. Combining the CDR3 with reference TRBV7-2 and TRBJ2-1 gives the whole variable domain GAGVSQSPSNKVTEKGKDVELRCDPISGHTALYWYRQSLGQGLEFLIYFQGNSAPDKSGLPSDRFSAERTGGSVSTLTIQRTQQEDSAVYLCASSFGRERVNEQFFGPGTRLTVL.

This clonotype was recorded many times. V gene TRBV29-1 combines with J gene TRBJ1-4; D gene ambiguous. The CDR3 spans 12 residues. CDR1 and CDR2 from the germline V gene are SQVTM and ANQGSEA. The V end lost 4 bases, the J end lost 4 bases, and 7 bases lay between the germline ends. The CDR3: CSVVDHNEKLFF. CDR3 DNA sequence: TGCAGCGTTGTGGACCATAATGAAAAACTGTTTTTT.

The chain has TRBV5-1 and TRBJ1-2, with D unresolved. The germline V gene encodes CDR1 SGHRS and CDR2 YFSETQ. Trimming left V 3 bases short and J 3 bases short, with 12 bases between. The CDR3 consists of 14 residues. CDR3 in DNA: TGCGCCAGCAGCTGGCGGGGAAGGGACTATGGCTACACCTTC. Its translation is CASSWRGRDYGYTF.

This clonotype appeared many times. The chain joins TRBV14 to TRBJ1-2; tentatively, D is TRBD1 (5 bases). The germline V gene encodes CDR1 SGHDN and CDR2 FVKESK. The CDR3 has 13 residues. V was pared by 2 bases and J by 3 bases, with 7 bases between. This CDR3 reads CASSQWGDYGYTF. CDR3 sequence (DNA): TGTGCCAGCAGCCAATGGGGGGACTATGGCTACACCTTC.

This clonotype was observed many times. The genes are TRBV2 and TRBJ2-1, with 8 bases aligning to TRBD2. The germline gives CDR1 SNHLY, CDR2 FYNNEI. V was clipped by 7 bases and J by 4 bases; unmatched bases: 3. This CDR3 region has 13 residues. In DNA, the CDR3 is TGTGCCAGCAACACGGGGGGGTACAATGAGCAGTTCTTC. Translating gives CASNTGGYNEQFF. Drawing the rest from reference TRBV2 and TRBJ2-1, the complete variable domain is EPEVTQTPSHQVTQMGQEVILRCVPISNHLYFYWYRQILGQKVEFLVSFYNNEISEKSEIFDDQFSVERPDGSNFTLKIRSTKLEDSAMYFCASNTGGYNEQFFGPGTRLTVL.

This clonotype showed up many times. The chain uses TRBV12-3 or TRBV12-4 and TRBJ2-1, with D perhaps TRBD2 (6 bases). There are 16 residues in the CDR3. Trimming removed 5 bases from V and 0 bases from J, with 14 bases in between. In nucleotides, the CDR3 is TGTGCCAGCAGTGGTGACGAAGCGGGCTCCTACAATGAGCAGTTCTTC. It codes for CASSGDEAGSYNEQFF.

This clonotype came up a few times. A read error may explain this, as a much larger clone is one base away. This chain joins TRBV20-1 and TRBJ2-1; D possibly corresponds to TRBD1 (5 bases). The V and J ends lost 2 bases and 10 bases respectively, with 21 bases between them. The CDR3 has 15 residues. Germline loops: CDR1 DFQATT, CDR2 SNEGSKA (reference sequence). CDR3 nucleotide sequence: TGCAGTGCTAGAACTGGCGAGGCTACGTACAGGGAGCAGTTCTTC. Amino acids: CSARTGEATYREQFF.

CDR3 protein: CATSEGSGITGNEQFF. The DNA for the CDR3 is TGTGCCACCAGTGAGGGTAGCGGCATTACAGGCAATGAGCAGTTCTTC. J is TRBJ2-1 and V is TRBV24-1; D possibly corresponds to TRBD2 (6 bases). The V gene lost 4 bases and the J gene lost 6 bases, with 18 bases spanning the gap. CDR1 is KGHDR and CDR2 is SFDVKD in the germline V gene. The CDR3 contains 16 residues.

J is TRBJ1-2 and V is TRBV9; 9 bases agree with TRBD1. CDR1 SGDLS and CDR2 YYNGEE come from the germline V gene. With V trimmed by 3 bases and J by 2 bases, 26 bases remained unmatched. CDR3 length: 22 residues. The DNA of the CDR3 is TGTGCCAGCAGCGCCCTGGGACAGGGTTTAGGGGTTACGGGGGAAGGCAACTATGGCTACACCTTC. Translating gives CASSALGQGLGVTGEGNYGYTF.

This clonotype has at least ten counts. The rearrangement links TRBV5-1 to TRBJ2-1; 9 nucleotides align to TRBD1. J gave up 6 bases and V 3 bases, and 10 bases lay outside the gene matches. CDR1 is SGHRS and CDR2 is YFSETQ in the germline V gene. The CDR3 is made up of 16 amino acids. The CDR3 nucleotides read TGCGCCAGCAGCTGGGAGGGACAGGGAGGAGGCAATGAGCAGTTCTTC. Translated, it gives CASSWEGQGGGNEQFF.

This clonotype was seen ten or more times. V and J are TRBV20-1 and TRBJ2-3; TRBD1 might be the D (6 bases). The germline gives CDR1 DFQATT, CDR2 SNEGSKA (reference sequence). Trimming pared 4 bases from V and 0 bases from J, leaving 14 bases between. The CDR3 contains 15 residues. In DNA, the CDR3 is TGCAGTGCTACAGACAGGACAGCTAGCACAGATACGCAGTATTTT. It translates to CSATDRTASTDTQYF.

The J gene is TRBJ1-4, the V gene TRBV20-1; 12 bases match TRBD1. Germline assignment: CDR1 DFQATT and CDR2 SNEGSKA (reference sequence). Unmatched junction bases numbered 4, after V lost 7 bases and J lost 7 bases. The CDR3 totals 13 residues. The CDR3 nucleotides are TGCAGTGTCGGGACAGGGGGCAGTGAAAAACTGTTTTTT. It translates to CSVGTGGSEKLFF.

The rearrangement links TRBV18 to TRBJ1-5, with D possibly matching TRBD1 (6 bases). The CDR3 is 15 amino acids. From germline, CDR1 is KGHSH and CDR2 LQKENI. Trimming took 5 bases from V and 4 from J, leaving 15 bases between them. The DNA of the CDR3 is TGTGCCAGCTCAACCACGGGGGGCGCAAATCAGCCCCAGCATTTT. This sequence encodes CASSTTGGANQPQHF. The full variable domain, completed using reference TRBV18 and TRBJ1-5, is NAGVMQNPRHLVRRRGQEARLRCSPMKGHSHVYWYRQLPEEGLKFMVYLQKENIIDESGMPKERFSAEFPKEGPSILRIQQVVRGDSAAYFCASSTTGGANQPQHFGDGTRLSIL.

Remarks on this clonotype: No conserved phenylalanine or tryptophan ends this CDR3, so it is likely a read error. The limits of the CDR3 on the DNA are not certain, so only TCRdb's listed CDR3 is given. The chain couples TRBV2 to TRBJ1-6; the table's D gene call, TRBD1, was not cross checked with the DNA. The CDR3 has 8 residues if both end residues are counted. In germline, CDR1 is SNHLY, CDR2 FYNNEI. CDR3 sequence reads: CASSFPGG.

In regard to this clonotype: It may be a read error: a sequence one base away is much more abundant. V and J are TRBV27 and TRBJ2-2, with D possibly matching TRBD2 (5 bases). The CDR3 runs 13 residues. Germline assignment: CDR1 MNHEY and CDR2 SMNVEV (reference sequence). CDR3 in amino acids: CASSFRSTGELLF. DNA for the CDR3: TGTGCCAGCAGTTTCAGGAGCACCGGGGAGCTGCTTTTT.